A single sample is the source of the 6 T cell receptor beta chains below, sequenced in a study of control samples from healthy donors and cancer patients. Repertoires were generated with immunoSEQ multiplex PCR, while TCRdb's copy carries only in-frame clones and drops some. The sample lists around 130,000 clones, roughly 88% occurring once. Specimen: blood. The receptors come from a man aged 50-59 years in good health.

The rearrangement links TRBV9 to TRBJ1-5, with 9 bases that match TRBD1. This CDR3 is 17 amino acids long. V was pared by 2 bases and J by 2 bases, with 8 bases of the junction left unmatched. Germline values: CDR1 SGDLS, CDR2 YYNGEE. The CDR3 nucleotides are TGTGCCAGCAGCGTCCCCCCGGGACAGGGCGGCAATCAGCCCCAGCATTTT. It yields the protein CASSVPPGQGGNQPQHF.

This clone appeared a few times. This chain uses TRBV1 with TRBJ1-1; no check of the table's D call, TRBD1, against the DNA was made. TRBV1 corresponds to a pseudogene. The CDR3 contains 14 residues. This CDR3 is CTSSRNQGKGEAFF. The CDR3, as DNA: TGCACCAGCAGCCGCAATCAGGGGAAGGGTGAAGCTTTCTTT.

J is TRBJ1-1 and V is TRBV11-2, with D uncertain. This CDR3 is 15 amino acids long. Germline CDR1 and CDR2: SGHAT and FQNNGV. The V end was cut by 2 bases, the J end by 5 bases, with 15 bases between. CDR3 sequence: CASSLTLTGFTEAFF. The CDR3 DNA follows: TGTGCCAGCAGCTTAACGTTGACCGGGTTTACTGAAGCTTTCTTT.

The chain employs TRBV6-5 and TRBJ2-7, with unresolved D. Germline V gene lookup returns CDR1 MNHEY and CDR2 SVGAGI. The V and J ends lost 0 bases and 0 bases respectively, with 6 bases between them. The CDR3 is 14 amino acids. CDR3 region: CASSYSINSYEQYF. CDR3 nucleotide sequence: TGTGCCAGCAGTTACTCGATCAACTCCTACGAGCAGTACTTC.

The CDR3 nucleotides read TGTGCCAGCAGTGAAGCCCCCGACAGGGGACGTTCACCCCTCCACTTT. This gives the protein CASSEAPDRGRSPLHF. The chain carries TRBV6-1 and TRBJ1-6; 8 nucleotides match TRBD1. J gave up 9 bases and V 0 bases, and 7 bases lay outside the gene matches. CDR1 MNHNS and CDR2 SASEGT come from the germline V gene. The CDR3 is 16 amino acids.

V and J are TRBV28 and TRBJ2-1; D possibly corresponds to TRBD2 (6 bases). This CDR3 region has 12 residues. Deletions cut 5 bases from V and 7 bases from J, with 9 bases between. The V gene's germline CDR1 is MDHEN and CDR2 SYDVKM. In DNA, the CDR3 is TGTGCCAGCAGTCTGACTAGTAATGAGCAGTTCTTC. Its translation: CASSLTSNEQFF.